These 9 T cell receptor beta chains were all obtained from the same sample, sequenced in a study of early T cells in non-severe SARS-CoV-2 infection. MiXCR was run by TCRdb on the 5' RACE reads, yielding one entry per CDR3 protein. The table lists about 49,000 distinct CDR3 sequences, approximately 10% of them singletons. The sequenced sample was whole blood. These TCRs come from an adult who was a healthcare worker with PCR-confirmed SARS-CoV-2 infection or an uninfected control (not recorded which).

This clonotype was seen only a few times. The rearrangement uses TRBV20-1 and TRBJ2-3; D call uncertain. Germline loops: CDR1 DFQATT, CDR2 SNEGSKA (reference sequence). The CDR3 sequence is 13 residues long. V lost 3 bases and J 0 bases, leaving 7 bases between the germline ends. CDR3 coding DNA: TGCAGTGCTAGTGATGCTAGCACAGATACGCAGTATTTT. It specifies CSASDASTDTQYF.

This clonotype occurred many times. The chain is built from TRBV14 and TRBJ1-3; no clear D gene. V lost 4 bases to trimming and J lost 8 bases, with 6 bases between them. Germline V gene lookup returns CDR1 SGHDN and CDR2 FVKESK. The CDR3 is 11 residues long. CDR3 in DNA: TGTGCCAGCAGCCTATCCTACACCATATATTTT. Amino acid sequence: CASSLSYTIYF.

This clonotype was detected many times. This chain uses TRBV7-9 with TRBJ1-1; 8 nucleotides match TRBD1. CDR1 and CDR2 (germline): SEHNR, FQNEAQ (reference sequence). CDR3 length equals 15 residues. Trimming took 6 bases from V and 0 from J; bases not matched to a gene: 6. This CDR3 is CASSYTTGVNTEAFF. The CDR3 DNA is TGTGCCAGCAGTTATACGACAGGGGTGAACACTGAAGCTTTCTTT.

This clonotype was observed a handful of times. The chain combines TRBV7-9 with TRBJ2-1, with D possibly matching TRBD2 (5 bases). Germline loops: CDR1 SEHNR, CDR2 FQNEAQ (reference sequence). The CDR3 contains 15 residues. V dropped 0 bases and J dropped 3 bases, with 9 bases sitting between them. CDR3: CASSLALAIYNEQFF. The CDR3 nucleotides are TGTGCCAGCAGCTTAGCGCTAGCTATCTACAATGAGCAGTTCTTC.

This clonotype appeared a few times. CDR3 in amino acids: CAWSVWSVSYEQYF. Written as DNA, the CDR3 is TGTGCCTGGAGTGTTTGGAGCGTCTCCTACGAGCAGTACTTC. The chain employs TRBV30 and TRBJ2-7; D remains ambiguous. Germline V gene sequence: CDR1 GTSNPN, CDR2 SVGIG (reference sequence). This CDR3 comprises 14 residues. Trimming removed 0 bases at V and 0 bases at J, with 9 bases between.

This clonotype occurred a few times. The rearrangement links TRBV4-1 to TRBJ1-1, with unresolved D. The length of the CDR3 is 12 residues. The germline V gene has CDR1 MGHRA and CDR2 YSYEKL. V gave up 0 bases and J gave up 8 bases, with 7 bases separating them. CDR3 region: CASSQDKGEAFF. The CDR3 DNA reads TGCGCCAGCAGCCAAGATAAAGGGGAAGCTTTCTTT.

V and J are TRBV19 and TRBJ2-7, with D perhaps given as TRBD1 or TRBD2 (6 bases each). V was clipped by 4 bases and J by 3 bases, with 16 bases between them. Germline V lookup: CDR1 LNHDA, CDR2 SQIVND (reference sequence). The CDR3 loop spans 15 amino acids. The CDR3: CASSNQQGGLYEQYF. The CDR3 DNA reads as TGTGCCAGTAGTAACCAACAGGGAGGCCTCTACGAGCAGTACTTC.

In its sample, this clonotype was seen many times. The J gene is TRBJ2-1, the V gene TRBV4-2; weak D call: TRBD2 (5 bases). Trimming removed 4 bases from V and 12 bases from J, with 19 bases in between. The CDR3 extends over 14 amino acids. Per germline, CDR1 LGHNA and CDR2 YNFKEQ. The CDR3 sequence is CASSPEGSRHSQFF. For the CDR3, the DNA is TGTGCCAGCAGCCCAGAGGGCAGTCGGCATTCGCAGTTCTTC.

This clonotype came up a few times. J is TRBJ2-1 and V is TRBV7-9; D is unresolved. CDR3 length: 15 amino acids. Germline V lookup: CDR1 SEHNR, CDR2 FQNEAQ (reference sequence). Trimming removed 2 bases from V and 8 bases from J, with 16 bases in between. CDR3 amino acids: CASSLTLGGKDEQFF. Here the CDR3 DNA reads TGTGCCAGCAGCTTAACTTTAGGTGGAAAGGATGAGCAGTTCTTC.